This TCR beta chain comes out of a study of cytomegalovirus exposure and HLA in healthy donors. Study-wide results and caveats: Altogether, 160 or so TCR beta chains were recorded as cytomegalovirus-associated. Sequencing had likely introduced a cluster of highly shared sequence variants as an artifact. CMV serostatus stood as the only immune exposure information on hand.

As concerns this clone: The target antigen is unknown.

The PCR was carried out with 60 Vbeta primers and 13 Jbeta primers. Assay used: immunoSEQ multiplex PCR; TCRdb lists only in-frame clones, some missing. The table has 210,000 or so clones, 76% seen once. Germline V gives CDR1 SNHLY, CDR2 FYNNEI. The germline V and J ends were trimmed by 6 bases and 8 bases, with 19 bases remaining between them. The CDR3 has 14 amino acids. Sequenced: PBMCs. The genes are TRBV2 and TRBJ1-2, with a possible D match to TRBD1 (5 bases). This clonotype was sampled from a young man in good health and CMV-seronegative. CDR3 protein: CASRENRSPGGYTF. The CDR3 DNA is TGTGCCAGCAGAGAGAACAGGTCCCCAGGGGGCTACACCTTC. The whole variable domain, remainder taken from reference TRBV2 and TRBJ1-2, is EPEVTQTPSHQVTQMGQEVILRCVPISNHLYFYWYRQILGQKVEFLVSFYNNEISEKSEIFDDQFSVERPDGSNFTLKIRSTKLEDSAMYFCASRENRSPGGYTFGSGTRLTVV.